This passage covers 27 T cell receptor beta chains from one sample sequenced in a study of T cells after yellow fever vaccination. TCRdb called the 5' RACE reads again in MiXCR, with one record for every CDR3 protein. The sample lists 550,000 to 750,000 distinct CDR3 sequences, roughly 13% occurring once. The starting material was PBMCs, obtained on the day of the yellow fever booster vaccination. The receptors come from a man aged 25-45 years who received the YFV17D yellow fever vaccine.

This clonotype was seen more than once but under ten times. CDR3 in amino acids: CASSVRVPSGANVLTF. The CDR3 DNA sequence: TGTGCCAGTAGTGTTAGGGTTCCCTCTGGGGCCAACGTCCTGACTTTC. The chain carries TRBV19 and TRBJ2-6; D remains ambiguous. Trimming left V 5 bases short and J 0 bases short, with 11 bases between. This CDR3 spans 16 amino acids. Germline V CDR1 and CDR2: LNHDA, SQIVND (reference sequence).

This clonotype was counted only a few times. As DNA, the CDR3 is TGTGCCAGCAGCCCGGGAGGCGGACGTGCGAGCTCCTACAATGAGCAGTTCTTC. This encodes CASSPGGGRASSYNEQFF. V usage is TRBV11-2 and J usage is TRBJ2-1; 7 bases are a match to TRBD2. The germline gives CDR1 SGHAT, CDR2 FQNNGV. J lost 0 bases, V lost 5 bases, and 13 bases had no gene match. This CDR3 has 18 amino acids.

The rearrangement links TRBV18 to TRBJ2-7; 11 bases fit TRBD1. The V segment lost 1 base and the J segment 6 bases; nucleotides outside the gene matches: 11. The germline gives CDR1 KGHSH, CDR2 LQKENI. This CDR3 has 17 residues. The CDR3 DNA sequence: TGTGCCAGCTCACCACTGCGGACGGGGGACAGGGGGATCGAGCAGTACTTC. Translation gives CASSPLRTGDRGIEQYF.

This clonotype was observed a handful of times. The chain combines TRBV15 with TRBJ2-5, with D perhaps matching TRBD2 (5 bases). Trimming removed 5 bases from V and 3 bases from J, with 13 bases in between. Germline CDR1 LNHNV, CDR2 YYDKDF (reference sequence). The length of the CDR3 is 14 residues. In nucleotides, the CDR3 is TGTGCCACCAGCTTCCGAGGGAGTAAAGAGACCCAGTACTTC. Residues: CATSFRGSKETQYF.

The V call is TRBV20-1, the J call TRBJ2-2; 10 bases match TRBD2. V trimming: 5 bases; J trimming: 1 base; junction bases outside the gene matches: 4. This CDR3 spans 15 amino acids. The germline V gene encodes CDR1 DFQATT and CDR2 SNEGSKA (reference sequence). The CDR3 bases are TGCAGTGCTGGGATAGCGGGGGGGAACACCGGGGAGCTGTTTTTT. Its protein is CSAGIAGGNTGELFF.

This chain connects TRBV28 to TRBJ2-7; tentative D call: TRBD2 (6 bases). V was clipped by 6 bases and J by 0 bases, with 18 bases between them. Per germline, CDR1 MDHEN and CDR2 SYDVKM. There are 16 residues in the CDR3. The CDR3 protein is CASRRSSVKSSYEQYF. As DNA, the CDR3 is TGTGCCAGCAGGCGCTCTAGCGTCAAGAGCTCCTACGAGCAGTACTTC.

This chain uses TRBV28 with TRBJ1-1, with D possibly matching TRBD1 (6 bases). CDR1 and CDR2 (germline): MDHEN, SYDVKM. CDR3 size: 14 residues. The V gene lost 5 bases and the J gene lost 3 bases, with 13 bases spanning the gap. CDR3 sequence: CASSSGGVDTEAFF. CDR3 bases: TGTGCCAGCAGTAGTGGGGGCGTGGACACTGAAGCTTTCTTT.

The rearrangement joins TRBV18 to TRBJ1-6; tentative D call: TRBD1 (5 bases). Germline-derived CDR1 and CDR2 are KGHSH and LQKENI. This CDR3 region has 13 residues. V was cut by 6 bases and J by 7 bases, with 10 bases left in between. CDR3 sequence reads: CASSYGTNSPLHF. The CDR3 coding sequence is TGTGCCAGCTCTTACGGGACGAATTCACCCCTCCACTTT.

This clonotype appeared a few times. This chain connects TRBV20-1 to TRBJ1-1; D uncertain. The V end lost 1 base, the J end lost 6 bases, and 21 bases lay between the germline ends. CDR1 and CDR2 (germline): DFQATT, SNEGSKA (reference sequence). This CDR3 has 16 residues. The chain's CDR3 is CSARGALEAESSEAFF. The CDR3 DNA sequence: TGCAGTGCTAGAGGTGCTCTGGAGGCGGAGTCCTCTGAAGCTTTCTTT.

This CDR3 is CASSPTPDYVPNEQFF. The CDR3 bases are TGCGCCAGCAGCCCCACCCCGGACTATGTTCCCAATGAGCAGTTCTTC. The chain employs TRBV5-1 and TRBJ2-1, with a weak D call TRBD2 (6 bases). The CDR3 is 16 amino acids. Germline V lookup: CDR1 SGHRS, CDR2 YFSETQ. Trimming pared 4 bases from V and 6 bases from J, leaving 20 bases between. Looking up the rest from reference TRBV5-1 and TRBJ2-1 gives the full variable domain: KAGVTQTPRYLIKTRGQQVTLSCSPISGHRSVSWYQQTPGQGLQFLFEYFSETQRNKGNFPGRFSGRQFSNSRSEMNVSTLELGDSALYLCASSPTPDYVPNEQFFGPGTRLTVL.

J is TRBJ2-3 and V is TRBV20-1, with unresolved D. The CDR3 is 15 residues long. Trimming pared 3 bases from V and 1 base from J, leaving 14 bases between. Looked up from germline, CDR1 is DFQATT and CDR2 is SNEGSKA (reference sequence). Here the CDR3 DNA reads TGCAGTGCTAGGTGGCTTCCCGCGGGCACAGATACGCAGTATTTT. Translated, it gives CSARWLPAGTDTQYF.

This clonotype was detected only a few times. The rearrangement uses TRBV5-1 and TRBJ2-2; a weak D match, TRBD2 (5 bases). Germline CDR1 and CDR2: SGHRS and YFSETQ. This CDR3 is built from 15 residues. With 0 bases removed from V and 7 bases from J, the gap between germline ends came to 13 bases. The CDR3 nucleotides are TGCGCCAGCAGCTTGGTGGAGGAGAAGGTCGGGGAGCTGTTTTTT. It translates to CASSLVEEKVGELFF.

This clonotype was counted between two and nine times. The gene calls are TRBV12-3 or TRBV12-4 and TRBJ1-4; perhaps TRBD1 as D (5 bases). V lost 3 bases to trimming and J lost 3 bases, with 8 bases between them. The CDR3 runs 14 residues. The CDR3 is CASSLGVANEKLFF. The CDR3 nucleotides are TGTGCCAGCAGTTTGGGGGTGGCTAATGAAAAACTGTTTTTT.

This clonotype was detected only a few times. The chain is built from TRBV20-1 and TRBJ2-1, with unresolved D. Germline CDR1 reads DFQATT; CDR2 reads SNEGSKA (reference sequence). The V and J ends lost 3 bases and 14 bases respectively, with 26 bases between them. The CDR3 has 15 residues. The CDR3 reads CSASSFRAAALTEFF. The DNA for the CDR3 is TGCAGTGCTAGTAGTTTCCGGGCCGCAGCCCTCACGGAGTTCTTC.

The chain joins TRBV7-2 to TRBJ2-7; weak D call: TRBD2 (6 bases). CDR1 is SGHTA, CDR2 FQGNSA, per germline. The CDR3 runs 15 residues. Between the trimmed V and J ends, which lost 1 base and 3 bases, there was a span of 13 bases. The CDR3 is CASSLEGLANYEQYF. The CDR3 DNA sequence: TGTGCCAGCAGCTTAGAGGGACTTGCCAACTACGAGCAGTACTTC.

This clonotype was counted between two and nine times. This rearrangement joins TRBV12-3 or TRBV12-4 to TRBJ2-3, with D possibly matching TRBD2 (5 bases). This CDR3 comprises 14 residues. Between the trimmed V and J ends, which lost 5 bases and 4 bases, there was a span of 13 bases. The CDR3 is CASSPGISADTQYF. CDR3 bases: TGTGCCAGCAGTCCCGGGATCAGCGCAGATACGCAGTATTTT.

The rearrangement joins TRBV4-3 to TRBJ2-3; D is undetermined. Germline V gene data show CDR1 as LGHNA and CDR2 as YSLEER. Between the trimmed V and J ends, which lost 1 base and 2 bases, there was a span of 10 bases. This CDR3 spans 15 amino acids. CDR3 amino acids: CASSQGGSITDTQYF. The CDR3 DNA reads TGCGCCAGCAGCCAAGGCGGATCCATCACAGATACGCAGTATTTT.

J is TRBJ2-1 and V is TRBV5-6; no clear D gene. This CDR3 has 16 residues. Germline V gives CDR1 SGHDT, CDR2 YYEEEE. The germline V and J ends were trimmed by 0 bases and 5 bases, with 15 bases remaining between them. The DNA for the CDR3 is TGTGCCAGCAGCTTGGCCGCTTTTACGTACCACAATGAGCAGTTCTTC. It is translated as CASSLAAFTYHNEQFF.

This clonotype came up a few times. The chain combines TRBV30 with TRBJ2-2; TRBD1 is a possible D gene (5 bases). The CDR3 contains 13 residues. V shed 4 bases and J shed 2 bases, with 8 bases lying between them. Germline CDR1 GTSNPN, CDR2 SVGIG (reference sequence). CDR3 in DNA: TGTGCCTGGACAGGGTTTAACACCGGGGAGCTGTTTTTT. Amino acid sequence: CAWTGFNTGELFF.

This clonotype was counted ten times or more. The rearrangement links TRBV10-1 to TRBJ2-1, with 12 nucleotides matching TRBD2. Germline assignment: CDR1 WNHNN and CDR2 SYGVQD (reference sequence). The CDR3 length is 13 residues. With 6 bases clipped from V and 11 bases from J, the junction kept 5 bases outside the gene matches. CDR3 bases: TGCGCCAGCAGCTCTGGACTAGCGGGGAAGCAGTTCTTC. Its protein product is CASSSGLAGKQFF.

Only a few counts were recorded for this clonotype. This sequence joins TRBV7-9 and TRBJ2-7; the match to TRBD2 covers 13 bases. Trimming cost V 5 bases and J 2 bases; bases outside gene matches: 6. The CDR3 has 16 amino acids. Germline CDR1 SEHNR, CDR2 FQNEAQ (reference sequence). CDR3 sequence reads: CASSHGTSGAPYEQYF. CDR3 bases: TGTGCCAGCAGCCATGGGACTAGCGGGGCCCCCTACGAGCAGTACTTC.

This rearrangement joins TRBV20-1 to TRBJ2-7; 9 bases agree with TRBD2. Per the germline V gene, CDR1 is DFQATT and CDR2 is SNEGSKA (reference sequence). After removal of 4 bases from V and 6 bases from J, the junction contained 7 bases not matched to a gene. The CDR3 spans 13 residues. CDR3 nucleotides: TGCAGTGCTACCGGGACTAGCATGGGCGAGCAGTACTTC. Translation gives CSATGTSMGEQYF.

This chain joins TRBV11-2 and TRBJ1-4; D may be TRBD1 (6 bases). With 4 bases removed from V and 7 bases from J, the gap between germline ends came to 13 bases. The germline V gene has CDR1 SGHAT and CDR2 FQNNGV. This CDR3 is built from 14 residues. The CDR3 DNA reads as TGTGCCAGCAGCTCAGGGGTGAAGGCTGAAAAACTGTTTTTT. This encodes CASSSGVKAEKLFF.

This clonotype was observed a few times. The chain links TRBV29-1 to TRBJ2-5; tentatively, D is TRBD2 (6 bases). V was shortened by 3 bases and J by 5 bases, with 16 bases between the two germline ends. This CDR3 spans 14 amino acids. From germline, CDR1 is SQVTM and CDR2 ANQGSEA. This CDR3 reads CSVDRGGGGETQYF. Written as DNA, the CDR3 is TGCAGCGTTGACCGAGGCGGCGGAGGGGAGACCCAGTACTTC.

This chain links TRBV10-3 with TRBJ1-6; 9 bases are a match to TRBD1. The CDR3 spans 12 residues. V shed 11 bases and J 8 bases; nucleotides not matched to a gene: 4. In germline, CDR1 is ENHRY, CDR2 SYGVKD. Here the CDR3 reads CAVRDRDSPLHF. CDR3 bases: TGTGCCGTAAGGGACAGGGATTCACCCCTCCACTTT.

The rearrangement uses TRBV11-2 and TRBJ2-7; 10 bases fit TRBD2. This CDR3 contains 16 residues. Trimming took 2 bases from V and 3 from J; bases not matched to a gene: 7. In germline, CDR1 is SGHAT, CDR2 FQNNGV. The CDR3 loop reads CASSLMMLAGVYEQYF. The CDR3, as DNA: TGTGCCAGCAGCTTAATGATGCTAGCGGGAGTCTACGAGCAGTACTTC.

This clonotype has more than one count but fewer than ten. The rearrangement uses TRBV12-3 or TRBV12-4 and TRBJ2-2, with D maybe TRBD2 (6 bases). The CDR3 runs 12 residues. The V end lost 7 bases, the J end lost 5 bases, and 8 bases lay between the germline ends. The DNA of the CDR3 is TGTGCCAGCAAGGAGGGAACCGGGGAGCTGTTTTTT. Amino acids: CASKEGTGELFF.